This T cell receptor beta chain was identified in a study of CD4+ T cells in melanoma. As for this clone: The antigen is undetermined.

Study-level results: A reported correlation linked neoantigen-specific CD4+ T cells to CD8+, macrophage and B cell function. Neoantigen-specific CD4+ T cells in melanoma reportedly had diverse differentiation states.

Sequencing was performed with immunoSEQ multiplex PCR; in TCRdb, only in-frame clones are kept and a portion is missing. The sample holds over 15,000 clones, roughly four fifths seen once. CDR1 and CDR2 from the germline V gene are MNHNY and SVGAGI (reference sequence). Losses at the gene ends were 2 bases for V and 5 bases for J; bases not matched to a gene: 3. The CDR3 has 14 amino acids. Sequences were obtained from cells from a culture (not recorded whether cultured in vitro). The sequence came from a human donor with melanoma. The chain combines TRBV6-6 with TRBJ1-1, with 9 positions matching TRBD1. CDR3 region: CASSYHGQGTEAFF. DNA of the CDR3: TGTGCCAGCAGTTACCATGGACAGGGGACTGAAGCTTTCTTT.